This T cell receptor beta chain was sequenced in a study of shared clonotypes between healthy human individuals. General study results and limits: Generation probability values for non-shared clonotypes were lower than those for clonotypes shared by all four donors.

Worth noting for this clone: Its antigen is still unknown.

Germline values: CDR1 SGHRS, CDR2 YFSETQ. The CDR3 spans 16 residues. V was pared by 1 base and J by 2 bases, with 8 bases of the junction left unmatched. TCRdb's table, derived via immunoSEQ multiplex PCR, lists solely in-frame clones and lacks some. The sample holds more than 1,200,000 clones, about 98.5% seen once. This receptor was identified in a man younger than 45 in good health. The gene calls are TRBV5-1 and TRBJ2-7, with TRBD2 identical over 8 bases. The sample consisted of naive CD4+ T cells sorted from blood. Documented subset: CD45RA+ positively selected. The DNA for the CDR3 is TGCGCCAGCAGCTTGAGTCCTAGCGGGTCCACCTACGAGCAGTACTTC. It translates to CASSLSPSGSTYEQYF. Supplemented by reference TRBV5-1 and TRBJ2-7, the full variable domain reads KAGVTQTPRYLIKTRGQQVTLSCSPISGHRSVSWYQQTPGQGLQFLFEYFSETQRNKGNFPGRFSGRQFSNSRSEMNVSTLELGDSALYLCASSLSPSGSTYEQYFGPGTRLTVT.